Listed below are T cell receptor beta chains from one sample, sequenced in a study of early T cells in non-severe SARS-CoV-2 infection. TCRdb re-called the 5' RACE reads through MiXCR, storing one row per CDR3 protein. The table has about 36,000 distinct CDR3 sequences, less than 7.5% seen once. The sequenced sample was whole blood, obtained at baseline. These receptors all stem from an adult who was a healthcare worker with PCR-confirmed SARS-CoV-2 infection or an uninfected control (not recorded which). Each CDR3 is given with its conserved first and last residue. D genes are given only for firm matches. Clone size is stated in some rows and not others, as once, few, many or a class when expanded.

v_gene	d_gene	j_gene	abundance	CDR3nt	CDR3aa
TRBV7-3	TRBD2	TRBJ2-1	many	TGTGCCAGCAGCCGGGGACTAGCCTACAATGAGCAGTTCTTC	CASSRGLAYNEQFF
TRBV6-5	-	TRBJ1-2	-	TGTGCCAGCAGTTCCGGGACAACGAGCTATGGCTACACCTTC	CASSSGTTSYGYTF
TRBV14	TRBD1	TRBJ1-2	-	TGTGCCAGCAGCCAAGTTCAGGGGGCTAACTATGGCTACACCTTC	CASSQVQGANYGYTF
TRBV5-6	-	TRBJ2-2	many	TGTGCCAGCAGCTTGCGGGGGAAGTGGACGGCTTTTTTT	CASSLRGKWTAFF
TRBV12-3/TRBV12-4	-	TRBJ2-7	many	TGTGCCAGCAGGGCCGGGGGACGGGGCTCCTACGAGCAGTACTTC	CASRAGGRGSYEQYF
TRBV11-2	-	TRBJ2-5	many	TGTGCCAGCAGCGAGTGGGGGGCAACTATCCAAGAGACCCAGTACTTC	CASSEWGATIQETQYF
TRBV4-1	-	TRBJ1-2	few	TGCGCCAGCAGCCCTAGGGAGTTCTCCCCCAATAACTATGGCTACACCTTC	CASSPREFSPNNYGYTF
TRBV2	-	TRBJ1-5	many	TGTGCCAGCAGAGACGGGCCGCCCGATCAGCCCCAGCATTTT	CASRDGPPDQPQHF
TRBV6-2/TRBV6-3	-	TRBJ1-1	many	TGTGCCAGCCAAGTCAGGATGAACACTGAAGCTTTCTTT	CASQVRMNTEAFF
TRBV5-4	TRBD2	TRBJ2-5	-	TGTGCCAGCAGCTTACTAGCGGGACAAGAGACCCAGTACTTC	CASSLLAGQETQYF
TRBV11-2	-	TRBJ2-5	many	TGTGCCAGCAGCTTATGGCAACAAGAGACCCAGTACTTC	CASSLWQQETQYF
TRBV6-5	-	TRBJ2-6	-	TGTGCCAGCAGCCCTCAAGGGGGGCTCGGATCTGGGGCCAACGTCCTGACTTTC	CASSPQGGLGSGANVLTF
TRBV12-3/TRBV12-4	TRBD1	TRBJ1-5	few	TGTGCCAGCAGCGACAGGGTCAATCAGCCCCAGCATTTT	CASSDRVNQPQHF
TRBV24-1	-	TRBJ2-3	many	TGTGCCACCAGTGATTCAGTCCTCTCCAGAGATACGCAGTATTTT	CATSDSVLSRDTQYF
TRBV20-1	-	TRBJ1-5	many	TGCAGTGCTACCGGAGGGAGTCAGCCCCAGCATTTT	CSATGGSQPQHF
TRBV4-1	-	TRBJ1-1	-	TGCGCCAGCAGCCATAGACTCCCGAACACTGAAGCTTTCTTT	CASSHRLPNTEAFF
TRBV4-2	TRBD2	TRBJ2-7	-	TGTGCCAGCAGCCAAGATAGGAGCGGGGCCTACGAGCAGTACTTC	CASSQDRSGAYEQYF
TRBV10-1	-	TRBJ2-1	many	TGCGCCAGCAGTGTCGGACTTGTCTTTAATGAGCAGTTCTTC	CASSVGLVFNEQFF
TRBV12-3/TRBV12-4	TRBD2	TRBJ2-1	-	TGTGCCAGCAGTCCGGGACCCGGGACTAGCCGATACAATGAGCAGTTCTTC	CASSPGPGTSRYNEQFF
TRBV5-6	-	TRBJ2-1	many	TGTGCCAGCAGTCGGCCTCCGGGACCCACCAGGTTCTTC	CASSRPPGPTRFF
TRBV4-3	TRBD2	TRBJ2-1	many	TGCGCCAGCAGCCAAGTAGCGGGAGGCCACAATGAGCAGTTCTTC	CASSQVAGGHNEQFF
TRBV10-3	-	TRBJ2-1	few	-	CAISWDFGNEQFF
TRBV4-3	-	TRBJ2-2	many	TGCGCCAGCAGCCAGGGAGGCCTAGCGCAGATCGGGGAGCTGTTTTTT	CASSQGGLAQIGELFF
TRBV12-3/TRBV12-4	TRBD2	TRBJ2-5	few	TGTGCCAGCAGTCTCGGACTAGCGGGGCAAGAGACCCAGTACTTC	CASSLGLAGQETQYF
TRBV14	-	TRBJ2-7	many	TGTGCCAGCAGCCAAGGCGGGTTGGCCTACGAGCAGTACTTC	CASSQGGLAYEQYF
TRBV12-3/TRBV12-4	-	TRBJ2-1	-	TGTGCCAGCAGTTTAAGTGAGCAGTTCTTC	CASSLSEQFF
TRBV11-3	-	TRBJ2-1	few	TGTGCCAGCAGCCTCCGGGCGGGCTTCTACAATGAGCAGTTCTTC	CASSLRAGFYNEQFF
TRBV29-1	TRBD1	TRBJ2-7	many	TGCAGCGTTCGGGGACAGGGGGCCTCGGGTGAGCAGTACTTC	CSVRGQGASGEQYF
TRBV6-2/TRBV6-3	-	TRBJ2-2	-	TGTGCCAGCAGCCAAGCGATTAGAGAGCTGTTTTTT	CASSQAIRELFF
TRBV28	TRBD2	TRBJ2-1	few	TGTGCCAGCACAACCGGGACTAGCTACAGTGAGCAGTTCTTC	CASTTGTSYSEQFF
TRBV20-1	-	TRBJ1-1	few	TGCAGTGCCCAATGGTCTGGGGCCCTGAACACTGAAGCTTTCTTT	CSAQWSGALNTEAFF
TRBV29-1	-	TRBJ2-5	many	TGCAGCGTTGACAGAACGGAGACCCAGTACTTC	CSVDRTETQYF
TRBV11-2	-	TRBJ2-2	many	TGTGCCAGCAGCTTAGGAACCGGGGAGCTGTTTTTT	CASSLGTGELFF
TRBV30	TRBD1	TRBJ2-2	many	TGTGCCTGGAGTGTACTGCAGGGGGCCGGGGAGCTGTTTTTT	CAWSVLQGAGELFF
TRBV28	-	TRBJ1-4	-	TGTGCCAGCAGTTTCCTTTCAAGCACTAATGAAAAACTGTTTTTT	CASSFLSSTNEKLFF
TRBV6-2/TRBV6-3	-	TRBJ1-2	-	TGTGCCAGCAGTTTAACAGAGACCAACTATGGCTACACCTTC	CASSLTETNYGYTF
TRBV6-2/TRBV6-3	TRBD1	TRBJ2-6	-	TGTGCCAGCAGCCGAGGACAGGGCTCTGGGGCCAACGTCCTGACTTTC	CASSRGQGSGANVLTF
TRBV5-1	-	TRBJ2-1	few	TGCGCCAGCAGCTTGGGAGATGAACCCTACAATGAGCAGTTCTTC	CASSLGDEPYNEQFF
TRBV28	-	TRBJ2-1	few	TGTGCCAGCAGTTTTTCCTACAATGAGCAGTTCTTC	CASSFSYNEQFF
TRBV7-3	-	TRBJ2-1	few	TGTGCCAGCAGAACCCCCGGCAGCAATGAGCAGTTCTTC	CASRTPGSNEQFF
TRBV12-3/TRBV12-4	-	TRBJ1-6	many	TGTGCCAGCGTCGGCAGCGTTAATTCACCCCTCCACTTT	CASVGSVNSPLHF
TRBV7-3	TRBD2	TRBJ2-3	many	TGTGCCAGCAGACCTAGCGGCCTTAGCACAGATACGCAGTATTTT	CASRPSGLSTDTQYF
TRBV28	-	TRBJ1-1	-	TGTGCCAGCAGTCGAGGGACACTAAAGAACACTGAAGCTTTCTTT	CASSRGTLKNTEAFF
TRBV28	-	TRBJ1-5	-	TGTGCCAGCAGGTCTACAGGTTCAAATCAGCCCCAGCATTTT	CASRSTGSNQPQHF
TRBV29-1	TRBD2	TRBJ2-4	many	TGCAGCGTGGTGGGCGTAGCGGGAGAGTCCAAAAACATTCAGTACTTC	CSVVGVAGESKNIQYF